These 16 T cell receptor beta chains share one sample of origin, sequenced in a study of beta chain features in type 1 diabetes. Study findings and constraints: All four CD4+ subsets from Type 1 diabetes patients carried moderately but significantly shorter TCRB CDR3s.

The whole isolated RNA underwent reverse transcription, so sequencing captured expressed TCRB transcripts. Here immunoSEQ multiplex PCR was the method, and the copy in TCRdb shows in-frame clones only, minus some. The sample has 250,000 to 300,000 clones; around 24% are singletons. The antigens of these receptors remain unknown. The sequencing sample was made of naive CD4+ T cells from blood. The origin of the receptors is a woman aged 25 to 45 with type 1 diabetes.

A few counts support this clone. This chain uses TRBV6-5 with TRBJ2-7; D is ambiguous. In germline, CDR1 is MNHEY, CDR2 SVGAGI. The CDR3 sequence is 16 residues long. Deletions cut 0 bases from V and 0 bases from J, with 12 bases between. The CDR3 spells CASSYSASPRSYEQYF. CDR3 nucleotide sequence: TGTGCCAGCAGTTACTCGGCTAGTCCCCGCTCCTACGAGCAGTACTTC.

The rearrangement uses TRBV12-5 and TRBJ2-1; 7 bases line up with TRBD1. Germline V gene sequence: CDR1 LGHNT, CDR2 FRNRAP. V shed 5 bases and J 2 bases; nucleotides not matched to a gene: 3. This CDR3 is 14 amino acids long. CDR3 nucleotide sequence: TGTGCTAGTGGTGGGGGACAGCCCTACAATGAGCAGTTCTTC. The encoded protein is CASGGGQPYNEQFF.

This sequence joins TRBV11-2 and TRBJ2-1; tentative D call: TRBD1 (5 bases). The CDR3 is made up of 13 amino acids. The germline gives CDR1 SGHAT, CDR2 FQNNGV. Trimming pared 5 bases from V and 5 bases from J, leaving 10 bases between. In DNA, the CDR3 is TGTGCCAGCAGCCCTCGGACAAACAATGAGCAGTTCTTC. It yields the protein CASSPRTNNEQFF.

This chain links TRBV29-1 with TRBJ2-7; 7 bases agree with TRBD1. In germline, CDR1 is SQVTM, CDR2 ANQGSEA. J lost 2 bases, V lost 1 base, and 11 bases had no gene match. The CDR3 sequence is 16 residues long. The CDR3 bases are TGCAGCGTTGAAGGGCCCGTGACAGGGAAGCCCTACGAGCAGTACTTC. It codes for CSVEGPVTGKPYEQYF.

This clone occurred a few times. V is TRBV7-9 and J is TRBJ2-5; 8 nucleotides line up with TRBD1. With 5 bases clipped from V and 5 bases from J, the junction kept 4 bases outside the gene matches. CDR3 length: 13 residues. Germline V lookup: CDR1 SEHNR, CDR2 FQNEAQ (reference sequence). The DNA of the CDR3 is TGTGCCAGCAGCCTTAACAGGGGGGAGACCCAGTACTTC. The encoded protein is CASSLNRGETQYF.

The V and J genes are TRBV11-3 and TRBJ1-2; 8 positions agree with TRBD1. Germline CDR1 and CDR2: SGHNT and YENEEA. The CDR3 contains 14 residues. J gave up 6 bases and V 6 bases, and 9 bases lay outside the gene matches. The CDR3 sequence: CASRPRTGRDGYTF. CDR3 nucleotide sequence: TGTGCCAGCAGACCCCGGACAGGGAGGGATGGCTACACCTTC.

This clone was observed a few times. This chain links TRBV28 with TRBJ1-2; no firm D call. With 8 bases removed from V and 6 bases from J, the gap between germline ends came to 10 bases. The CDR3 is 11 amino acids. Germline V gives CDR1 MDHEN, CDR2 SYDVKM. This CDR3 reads CASFGVDGYTF. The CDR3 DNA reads TGTGCCAGCTTCGGGGTCGATGGCTACACCTTC.

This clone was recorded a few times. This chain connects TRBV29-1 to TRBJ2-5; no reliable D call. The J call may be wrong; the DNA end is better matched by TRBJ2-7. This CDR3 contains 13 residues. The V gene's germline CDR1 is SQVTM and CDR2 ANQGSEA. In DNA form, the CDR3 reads TGCAGCGTTGAATACAGCTACTCCTACGAGCAGTACTTC. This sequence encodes CSVEYSYSYEQYF.

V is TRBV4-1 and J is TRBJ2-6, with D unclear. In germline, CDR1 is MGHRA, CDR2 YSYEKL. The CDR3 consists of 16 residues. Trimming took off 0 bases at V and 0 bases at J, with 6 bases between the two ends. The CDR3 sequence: CASSQDESSGANVLTF. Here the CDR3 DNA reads TGCGCCAGCAGCCAAGATGAGAGCTCTGGGGCCAACGTCCTGACTTTC.

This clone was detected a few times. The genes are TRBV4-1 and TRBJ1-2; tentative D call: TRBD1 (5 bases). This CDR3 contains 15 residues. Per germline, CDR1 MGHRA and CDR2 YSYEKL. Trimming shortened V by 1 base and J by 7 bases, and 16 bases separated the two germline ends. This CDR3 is CASSQVTGPAAGYTF. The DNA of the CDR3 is TGCGCCAGCAGCCAAGTAACAGGCCCTGCGGCTGGCTACACCTTC.

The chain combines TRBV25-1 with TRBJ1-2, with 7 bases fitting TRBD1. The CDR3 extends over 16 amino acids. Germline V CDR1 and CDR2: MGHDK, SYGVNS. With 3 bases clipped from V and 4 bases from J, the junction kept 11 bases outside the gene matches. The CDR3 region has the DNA TGTGCCAGCAGTGACACAGGGGCTAAGTACGTCTATGGCTACACCTTC. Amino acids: CASSDTGAKYVYGYTF.

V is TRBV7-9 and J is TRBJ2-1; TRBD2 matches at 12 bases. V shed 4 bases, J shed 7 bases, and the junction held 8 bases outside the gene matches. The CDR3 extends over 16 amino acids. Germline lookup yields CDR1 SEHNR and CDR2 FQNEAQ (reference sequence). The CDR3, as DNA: TGTGCCAGCAGCTCAAGGCTAGCGGGAGGGCTAAATGAGCAGTTCTTC. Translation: CASSSRLAGGLNEQFF.

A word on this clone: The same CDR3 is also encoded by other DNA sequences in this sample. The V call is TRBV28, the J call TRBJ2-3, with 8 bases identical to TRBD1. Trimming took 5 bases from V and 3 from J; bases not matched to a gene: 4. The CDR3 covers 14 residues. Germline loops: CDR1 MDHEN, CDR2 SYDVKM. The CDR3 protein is CASSSGQGTDTQYF. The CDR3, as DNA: TGTGCCAGCAGTAGCGGACAGGGAACAGATACGCAGTATTTT.

The CDR3 region is CASSLISEQFF. The CDR3 DNA is TGCGCCAGCTCCCTCATTAGTGAGCAGTTCTTC. V gene TRBV23-1 combines with J gene TRBJ2-1; D is unresolved. TRBV23-1 is classed as an ORF, of uncertain function. V shed 8 bases and J shed 9 bases, with 11 bases lying between them. This CDR3 contains 11 residues.

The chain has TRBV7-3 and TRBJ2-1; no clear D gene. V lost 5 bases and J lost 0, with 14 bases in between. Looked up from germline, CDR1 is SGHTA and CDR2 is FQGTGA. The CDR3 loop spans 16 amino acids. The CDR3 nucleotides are TGTGCCAGCAGCGCTTCATCGGGTACCTCCTACAATGAGCAGTTCTTC. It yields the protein CASSASSGTSYNEQFF.

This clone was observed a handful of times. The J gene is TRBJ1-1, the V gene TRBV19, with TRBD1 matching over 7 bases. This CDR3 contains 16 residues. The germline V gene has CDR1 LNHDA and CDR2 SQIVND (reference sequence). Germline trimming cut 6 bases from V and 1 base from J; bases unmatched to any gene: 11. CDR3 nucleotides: TGTGCCAGTAGAGGACACGCGGGACAGCCGAACACTGAAGCTTTCTTT. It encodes CASRGHAGQPNTEAFF.